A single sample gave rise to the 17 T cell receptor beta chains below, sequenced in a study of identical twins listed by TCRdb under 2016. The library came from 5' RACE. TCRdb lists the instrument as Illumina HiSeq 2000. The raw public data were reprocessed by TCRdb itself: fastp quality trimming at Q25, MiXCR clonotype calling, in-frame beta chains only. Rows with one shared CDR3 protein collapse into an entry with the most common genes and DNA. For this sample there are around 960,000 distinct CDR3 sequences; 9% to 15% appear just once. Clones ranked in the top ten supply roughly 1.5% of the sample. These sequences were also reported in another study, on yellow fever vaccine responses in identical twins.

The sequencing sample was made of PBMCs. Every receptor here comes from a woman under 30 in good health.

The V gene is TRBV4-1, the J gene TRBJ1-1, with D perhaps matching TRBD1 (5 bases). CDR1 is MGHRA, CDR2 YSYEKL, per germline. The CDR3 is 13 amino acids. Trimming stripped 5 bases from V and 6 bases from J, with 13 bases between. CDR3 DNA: TGCGCCAGCAGCGCGGGGGTAGGGTCTGAAGCTTTCTTT. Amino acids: CASSAGVGSEAFF.

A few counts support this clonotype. The CDR3 DNA sequence: TGTGCCAGCAGCCCGGTGGGGGCGGGGGCCAACGTCCTGACTTTC. Protein product: CASSPVGAGANVLTF. The chain carries TRBV12-3 or TRBV12-4 and TRBJ2-6; tentative D call: TRBD1 (6 bases). The germline V and J ends were trimmed by 6 bases and 4 bases, with 13 bases remaining between them. This CDR3 has 15 amino acids.

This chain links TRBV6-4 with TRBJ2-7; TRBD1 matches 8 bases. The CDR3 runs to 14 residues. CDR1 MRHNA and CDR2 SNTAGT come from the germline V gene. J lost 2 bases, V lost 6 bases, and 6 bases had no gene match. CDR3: CASRTRQGPYEQYF. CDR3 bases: TGTGCCAGCAGAACGCGACAGGGGCCCTACGAGCAGTACTTC.

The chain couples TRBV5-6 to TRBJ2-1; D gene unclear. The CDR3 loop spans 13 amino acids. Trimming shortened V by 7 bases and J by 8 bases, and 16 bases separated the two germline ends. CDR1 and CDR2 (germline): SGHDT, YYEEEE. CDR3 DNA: TGTGCCAGCTCTGTGGGCTCAAGGGATGAGCAGTTCTTC. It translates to CASSVGSRDEQFF.

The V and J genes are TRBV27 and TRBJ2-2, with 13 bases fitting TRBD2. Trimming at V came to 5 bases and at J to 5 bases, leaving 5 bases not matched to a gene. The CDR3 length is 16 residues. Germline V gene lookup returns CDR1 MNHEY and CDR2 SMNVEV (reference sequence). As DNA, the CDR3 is TGTGCCAGCAGTCCTTGGACTAGCGGGAGAACCGGGGAGCTGTTTTTT. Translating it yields CASSPWTSGRTGELFF.

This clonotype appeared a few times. The DNA of the CDR3 is TGCGCCAGCAGCTTTACTAGCGGGGGAGGAGAGACCCAGTACTTC. Amino acids: CASSFTSGGGETQYF. This chain uses TRBV5-1 with TRBJ2-5; 11 positions agree with TRBD2. Germline trimming cut 2 bases from V and 4 bases from J; bases unmatched to any gene: 4. This CDR3 has 15 amino acids. Germline-derived CDR1 and CDR2 are SGHRS and YFSETQ.

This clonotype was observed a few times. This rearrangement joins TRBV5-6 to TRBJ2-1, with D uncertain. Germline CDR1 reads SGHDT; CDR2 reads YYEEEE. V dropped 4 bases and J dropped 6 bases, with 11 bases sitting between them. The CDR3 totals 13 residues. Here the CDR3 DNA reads TGTGCCAGCAGCCCCATGGCGACCAATGAGCAGTTCTTC. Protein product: CASSPMATNEQFF.

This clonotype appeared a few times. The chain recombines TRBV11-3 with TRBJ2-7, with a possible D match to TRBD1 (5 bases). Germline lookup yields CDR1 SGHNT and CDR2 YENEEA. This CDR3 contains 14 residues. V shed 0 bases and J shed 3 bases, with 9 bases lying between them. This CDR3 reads CASSLERTNYEQYF. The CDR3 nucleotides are TGTGCCAGCAGCTTAGAGAGGACAAACTACGAGCAGTACTTC.

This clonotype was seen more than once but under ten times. The DNA for the CDR3 is TGCGCCAGCAGCGTCAATAGCAATCAGCCCCAGCATTTT. This encodes CASSVNSNQPQHF. This chain links TRBV5-1 with TRBJ1-5; D is unclear. Germline lookup yields CDR1 SGHRS and CDR2 YFSETQ. The germline V and J ends were trimmed by 4 bases and 0 bases, with 5 bases remaining between them. The CDR3 is 13 residues long.

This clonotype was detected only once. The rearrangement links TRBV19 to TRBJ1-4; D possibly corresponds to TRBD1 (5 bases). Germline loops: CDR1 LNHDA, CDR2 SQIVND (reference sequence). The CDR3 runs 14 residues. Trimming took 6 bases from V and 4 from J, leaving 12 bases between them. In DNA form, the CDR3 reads TGTGCCAGTAGCACGGGACTGATTAATGAAAAACTGTTTTTT. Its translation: CASSTGLINEKLFF.

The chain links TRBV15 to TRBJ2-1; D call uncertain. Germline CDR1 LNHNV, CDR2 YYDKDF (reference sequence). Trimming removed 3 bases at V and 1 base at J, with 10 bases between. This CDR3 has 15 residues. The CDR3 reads CATSSGGLSYNEQFF. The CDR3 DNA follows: TGTGCCACCAGCAGCGGTGGGCTTTCCTACAATGAGCAGTTCTTC.

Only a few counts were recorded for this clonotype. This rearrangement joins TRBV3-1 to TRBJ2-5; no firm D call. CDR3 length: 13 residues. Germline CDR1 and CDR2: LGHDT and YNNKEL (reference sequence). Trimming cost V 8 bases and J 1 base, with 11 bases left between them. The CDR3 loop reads CASGKAAQETQYF. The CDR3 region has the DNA TGTGCCAGCGGCAAGGCAGCCCAAGAGACCCAGTACTTC.

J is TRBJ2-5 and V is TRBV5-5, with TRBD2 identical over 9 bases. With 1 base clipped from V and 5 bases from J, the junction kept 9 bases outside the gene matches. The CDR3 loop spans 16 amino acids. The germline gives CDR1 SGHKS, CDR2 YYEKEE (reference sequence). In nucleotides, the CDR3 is TGTGCCAGCAGCTTGACGGCGGGAGGGCCCGGTGAGACCCAGTACTTC. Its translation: CASSLTAGGPGETQYF.

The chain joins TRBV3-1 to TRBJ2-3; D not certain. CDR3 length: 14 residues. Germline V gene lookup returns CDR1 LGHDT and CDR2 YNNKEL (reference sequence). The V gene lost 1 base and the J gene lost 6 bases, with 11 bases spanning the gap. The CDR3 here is CASSQVGTLDTQYF. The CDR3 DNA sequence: TGTGCCAGCAGCCAAGTCGGTACTTTGGATACGCAGTATTTT.

The CDR3 reads CAISETASDLNQPQHF. In DNA, the CDR3 is TGTGCCATCAGTGAGACAGCCTCCGACCTCAATCAGCCCCAGCATTTT. The chain joins TRBV10-3 to TRBJ1-5; D is unresolved. This CDR3 has 16 residues. The ends were cut back, 2 bases at V and 3 bases at J, with 14 bases in the middle. Germline loops: CDR1 ENHRY, CDR2 SYGVKD.

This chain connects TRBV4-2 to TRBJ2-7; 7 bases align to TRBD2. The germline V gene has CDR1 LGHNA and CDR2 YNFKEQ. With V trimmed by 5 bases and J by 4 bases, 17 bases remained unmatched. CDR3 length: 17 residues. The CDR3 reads CASSKEAWGIAGYEQYF. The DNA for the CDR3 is TGTGCCAGCAGCAAGGAGGCGTGGGGAATAGCGGGTTACGAGCAGTACTTC.

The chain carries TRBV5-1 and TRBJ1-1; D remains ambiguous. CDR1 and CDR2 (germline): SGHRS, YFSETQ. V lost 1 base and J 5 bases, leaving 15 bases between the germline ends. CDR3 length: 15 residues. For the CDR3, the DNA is TGCGCCAGCAGCTTGTCGCCGCAAGTCGGAACTGAAGCTTTCTTT. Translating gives CASSLSPQVGTEAFF.